The 32 T cell receptor beta chains below all came from one sample that was sequenced in a study of OX40 agonist ivuxolimab in advanced cancers. This table comes from immunoSEQ multiplex PCR, and its TCRdb copy is limited to in-frame clones, with some not included. The data show tens of thousands of clones, 60% to 80% seen once. The input for sequencing was CD4+ or CD8+ T cells sorted from blood, taken in a trial of the OX40 agonist ivuxolimab. The receptor set was obtained from an adult with an advanced solid tumor such as melanoma, head and neck, liver or kidney cancer.

The CDR3 DNA reads TGTGCCAGTATGGAACCCGGGACAGGGAACAATCAGCCCCAGCATTTT. This translates into CASMEPGTGNNQPQHF. The rearrangement uses TRBV19 and TRBJ1-5; 9 bases are a match to TRBD1. Germline-derived CDR1 and CDR2 are LNHDA and SQIVND (reference sequence). V shed 7 bases, J shed 3 bases, and the junction held 10 bases outside the gene matches. This CDR3 region has 16 residues.

The chain has TRBV28 and TRBJ2-7; TRBD2 matches 7 bases. CDR1 MDHEN and CDR2 SYDVKM come from the germline V gene. This CDR3 region has 14 residues. The J segment lost 2 bases and the V segment lost 6 bases, leaving 7 bases of the junction unmatched. CDR3 protein: CASSMGGFTYEQYF. CDR3 sequence (DNA): TGTGCCAGCAGCATGGGAGGGTTCACCTACGAGCAGTACTTC.

V is TRBV11-3 and J is TRBJ2-1; the match to TRBD2 covers 9 bases. The CDR3 consists of 18 residues. With V trimmed by 1 base and J by 0 bases, 7 bases remained unmatched. From germline, CDR1 is SGHNT and CDR2 YENEEA. In nucleotides, the CDR3 is TGTGCCAGCAGCTTAGGATGGGCGGGAGGGCCCTCCTACAATGAGCAGTTCTTC. It specifies CASSLGWAGGPSYNEQFF.

The CDR3 region is CASSLLAKSQETQYF. The CDR3 DNA reads TGTGCCAGCAGCCTACTGGCGAAAAGCCAAGAGACCCAGTACTTC. V usage is TRBV7-8 and J usage is TRBJ2-5; no firm D call. This CDR3 has 15 amino acids. Trimming removed 5 bases at V and 1 base at J, with 14 bases between. CDR1 and CDR2 from the germline V gene are SGHVS and FQNEAQ.

The chain is built from TRBV11-3 and TRBJ2-2, with D hard to call. V was pared by 6 bases and J by 5 bases, with 13 bases between. The CDR3 runs 14 residues. Germline lookup yields CDR1 SGHNT and CDR2 YENEEA. The CDR3 loop is CASSLEWWTGELFF. CDR3 DNA sequence: TGTGCCAGCAGTCTGGAGTGGTGGACCGGGGAGCTGTTTTTT. The whole variable domain, filled in from reference TRBV11-3 and TRBJ2-2, reads EAGVVQSPRYKIIEKKQPVAFWCNPISGHNTLYWYLQNLGQGPELLIRYENEEAVDDSQLPKDRFSAERLKGVDSTLKIQPAELGDSAVYLCASSLEWWTGELFFGEGSRLTVL.

This clone was detected ten times or more. V and J are TRBV6-6 and TRBJ1-6; no firm D call. CDR1 is MNHNY and CDR2 is SVGAGI in the germline V gene (reference sequence). Trimming took off 4 bases at V and 7 bases at J, with 14 bases between the two ends. The CDR3 extends over 15 amino acids. Here the CDR3 reads CASSLGLTVNSPLHF. As DNA, the CDR3 is TGTGCCAGCAGTTTAGGGCTGACGGTAAATTCACCCCTCCACTTT.

This chain joins TRBV28 and TRBJ1-4; D uncertain. V was trimmed by 6 bases and J by 7 bases, leaving 12 bases between them. CDR1 and CDR2 (germline): MDHEN, SYDVKM. This CDR3 region has 13 residues. The chain's CDR3 is CASSSSVPEKLFF. As DNA, the CDR3 is TGTGCCAGCAGCTCCTCCGTGCCTGAAAAACTGTTTTTT.

This chain joins TRBV27 and TRBJ1-2, with D possibly matching TRBD1 (5 bases). With 4 bases removed from V and 2 bases from J, the gap between germline ends came to 14 bases. In germline, CDR1 is MNHEY, CDR2 SMNVEV (reference sequence). The CDR3 sequence is 15 residues long. The CDR3: CASSSPGTLNYGYTF. The CDR3 DNA reads as TGTGCCAGCAGTTCCCCAGGGACCCTCAACTATGGCTACACCTTC.

The chain recombines TRBV6-4 with TRBJ1-2; 7 bases map to TRBD1. The CDR3 contains 13 residues. CDR1 is MRHNA and CDR2 is SNTAGT in the germline V gene. V trimming: 6 bases; J trimming: 3 bases; junction bases outside the gene matches: 4. DNA for the CDR3: TGTGCCAGCAGCGCCGACAGGGACTATGGCTACACCTTC. It encodes CASSADRDYGYTF.

V usage is TRBV6-6 and J usage is TRBJ2-5, with 7 bases that match TRBD2. J was trimmed by 4 bases and V by 7 bases; bases with no gene match: 12. From germline, CDR1 is MNHNY and CDR2 SVGAGI (reference sequence). This CDR3 contains 15 residues. Here the CDR3 DNA reads TGTGCCAGCACCCGAAGGGCGGGGGTTGGAGAGACCCAGTACTTC. Protein: CASTRRAGVGETQYF.

The CDR3 loop reads CASSLVGQAGGYTF. The CDR3 DNA sequence: TGTGCCAGCAGCTTAGTGGGCCAGGCGGGTGGCTACACCTTC. The rearrangement joins TRBV7-3 to TRBJ1-2; D uncertain. The CDR3 sequence is 14 residues long. V was trimmed by 2 bases and J by 7 bases, leaving 14 bases between them. Germline V gives CDR1 SGHTA, CDR2 FQGTGA.

This rearrangement joins TRBV18 to TRBJ1-3; D gene uncertain. Trimming removed 6 bases at V and 0 bases at J, with 12 bases between. Germline V gene lookup returns CDR1 KGHSH and CDR2 LQKENI. The CDR3 has 15 residues. The CDR3 here is CASSRYTASGNTIYF. CDR3 coding DNA: TGTGCCAGCTCGCGATATACAGCCTCTGGAAACACCATATATTTT.

The rearrangement uses TRBV6-6 and TRBJ1-1; 9 positions match TRBD1. The trim removed 6 bases at V and 6 bases at J, leaving 5 bases unmatched. The CDR3 is 13 amino acids. CDR1 is MNHNY and CDR2 is SVGAGI in the germline V gene (reference sequence). Here the CDR3 reads CASRGQGTPEAFF. CDR3 bases: TGTGCCAGCAGAGGACAGGGGACCCCTGAAGCTTTCTTT.

J is TRBJ2-5 and V is TRBV18, with D possibly matching TRBD1 (5 bases). Per the germline V gene, CDR1 is KGHSH and CDR2 is LQKENI. The CDR3 extends over 13 amino acids. Between the trimmed V and J ends, which lost 0 bases and 5 bases, there was a span of 7 bases. The CDR3 nucleotides read TGTGCCAGCTCACCACCCAGGGTGGAGACCCAGTACTTC. It is translated as CASSPPRVETQYF.

This chain connects TRBV7-9 to TRBJ1-6; TRBD1 might be the D (5 bases). Between the trimmed V and J ends, which lost 4 bases and 13 bases, there was a span of 17 bases. Per the germline V gene, CDR1 is SEHNR and CDR2 is FQNEAQ (reference sequence). This CDR3 comprises 14 residues. The CDR3 bases are TGTGCCAGCAGCTCCGGAGGGCAGGGCGCTCCCCTCCACTTT. Translating it yields CASSSGGQGAPLHF.

V gene TRBV30 combines with J gene TRBJ2-7; D possibly matches TRBD1 or TRBD2 (5 bases each). The V end lost 8 bases, the J end lost 0 bases, and 8 bases lay between the germline ends. Germline assignment: CDR1 GTSNPN and CDR2 SVGIG (reference sequence). The length of the CDR3 is 11 residues. The CDR3 protein is CARGSSYEQYF. The CDR3 DNA is TGTGCCCGGGGCAGCTCCTACGAGCAGTACTTC. The entire variable domain, with the rest obtained from reference TRBV30 and TRBJ2-7, is as follows: SQTIHQWPATLVQPVGSPLSLECTVEGTSNPNLYWYRQAAGRGLQLLFYSVGIGQISSEVPQNLSASRPQDRQFILSSKKLLLSDSGFYLCARGSSYEQYFGPGTRLTVT.

This clone showed up just a few times. V and J are TRBV21-1 and TRBJ2-5. TRBV21-1 is a known pseudogene. The CDR3 consists of 12 residues. The CDR3 nucleotides read TGTGCCAGCAGCAGGGGTCAAGAGACCCAGTACTTC. It specifies CASSRGQETQYF.

This chain connects TRBV5-4 to TRBJ2-3; 7 bases are shared with TRBD2. The CDR3 sequence is 16 residues long. Germline V gene lookup returns CDR1 SGHNT and CDR2 YYREEE (reference sequence). V lost 5 bases and J lost 6; bases outside the gene matches: 15. This CDR3 reads CASSSEAGVMVDTQYF. CDR3 DNA: TGTGCCAGCAGTTCTGAGGCGGGAGTCATGGTGGATACGCAGTATTTT.

This CDR3 reads CASSRTSGTTSYEQYF. The CDR3 bases are TGTGCCAGCAGCAGAACTAGCGGAACCACCTCCTACGAGCAGTACTTC. The V call is TRBV7-3, the J call TRBJ2-7; 8 nucleotides line up with TRBD2. Germline-derived CDR1 and CDR2 are SGHTA and FQGTGA. CDR3 length: 16 residues. V shed 5 bases, J shed 0 bases, and the junction held 9 bases outside the gene matches.

The rearrangement links TRBV6-5 to TRBJ1-2; D is perhaps TRBD1 (5 bases). The CDR3 runs 16 residues. V was pared by 2 bases and J by 0 bases, with 13 bases between. Germline CDR1 is MNHEY and CDR2 is SVGAGI. CDR3 DNA: TGTGCCAGCAGTTACGGGGGTACAACTGCTAACTATGGCTACACCTTC. It yields the protein CASSYGGTTANYGYTF.

DNA for the CDR3: TGTGCCAGCAGCTTAAACTCGGAGACCCAGTACTTC. Its protein product is CASSLNSETQYF. The genes are TRBV11-2 and TRBJ2-5; no clear D. Trimming took off 2 bases at V and 5 bases at J, with 6 bases between the two ends. Germline loops: CDR1 SGHAT, CDR2 FQNNGV. This CDR3 is 12 amino acids long. Using reference TRBV11-2 and TRBJ2-5 for the parts outside the CDR3, the full variable domain is EAGVAQSPRYKIIEKRQSVAFWCNPISGHATLYWYQQILGQGPKLLIQFQNNGVVDDSQLPKDRFSAERLKGVDSTLKIQPAKLEDSAVYLCASSLNSETQYFGPGTRLLVL.

The CDR3 region is CAISEVAESYGYTF. CDR3 bases: TGTGCCATCAGTGAGGTGGCGGAGAGCTATGGCTACACCTTC. V gene TRBV10-3 combines with J gene TRBJ1-2; no firm D call. The V gene lost 2 bases and the J gene lost 4 bases, with 11 bases spanning the gap. The CDR3 is made up of 14 amino acids. Germline V lookup: CDR1 ENHRY, CDR2 SYGVKD.

V gene TRBV28 combines with J gene TRBJ2-7; 10 positions agree with TRBD1. The trim removed 1 base at V and 3 bases at J, leaving 6 bases unmatched. CDR3 size: 16 residues. Looked up from germline, CDR1 is MDHEN and CDR2 is SYDVKM. The CDR3 protein is CASSLSGTGAVYEQYF. For the CDR3, the DNA is TGTGCCAGCAGTTTATCCGGGACAGGGGCGGTCTACGAGCAGTACTTC.

The rearrangement joins TRBV28 to TRBJ2-1; 7 nucleotides match TRBD2. Germline V gene data show CDR1 as MDHEN and CDR2 as SYDVKM. CDR3 length: 15 amino acids. After removal of 7 bases from V and 8 bases from J, the junction contained 14 bases not matched to a gene. The CDR3 here is CASTTGAGVRDEQFF. The CDR3 DNA sequence: TGTGCCAGCACCACTGGGGCGGGAGTGAGGGATGAGCAGTTCTTC. Together with reference TRBV28 and TRBJ2-1, the CDR3 gives the full variable domain: DVKVTQSSRYLVKRTGEKVFLECVQDMDHENMFWYRQDPGLGLRLIYFSYDVKMKEKGDIPEGYSVSREKKERFSLILESASTNQTSMYLCASTTGAGVRDEQFFGPGTRLTVL.

The CDR3 spells CASGLAGGPGEQYF. In nucleotides, the CDR3 is TGTGCCAGCGGACTAGCGGGAGGGCCGGGGGAGCAGTACTTC. The chain employs TRBV7-9 and TRBJ2-7; 15 bases are shared with TRBD2. The germline gives CDR1 SEHNR, CDR2 FQNEAQ (reference sequence). The CDR3 spans 14 residues. V dropped 8 bases and J dropped 7; count of bases not matched to a gene: 6.

This rearrangement joins TRBV2 to TRBJ2-1, with D uncertain. Germline CDR1 and CDR2: SNHLY and FYNNEI. Trimming took off 4 bases at V and 3 bases at J, with 4 bases between the two ends. The CDR3 contains 12 residues. CDR3 protein: CASSAFYNEQFF. Here the CDR3 DNA reads TGTGCCAGCAGTGCCTTCTACAATGAGCAGTTCTTC.

The rearrangement uses TRBV18 and TRBJ1-4; tentative D call: TRBD1 (5 bases). Trimming shortened V by 3 bases and J by 0 bases, and 8 bases separated the two germline ends. CDR1 is KGHSH and CDR2 is LQKENI in the germline V gene. The CDR3 contains 15 residues. The CDR3 protein is CASSPGESTNEKLFF. Here the CDR3 DNA reads TGTGCCAGCTCACCGGGGGAGTCAACTAATGAAAAACTGTTTTTT. Filled out from reference TRBV18 and TRBJ1-4, the complete variable domain reads NAGVMQNPRHLVRRRGQEARLRCSPMKGHSHVYWYRQLPEEGLKFMVYLQKENIIDESGMPKERFSAEFPKEGPSILRIQQVVRGDSAAYFCASSPGESTNEKLFFGSGTQLSVL.

This clone came up a few times. V gene TRBV6-6 combines with J gene TRBJ1-1; no clear D gene. This CDR3 has 13 amino acids. Trimming took 2 bases from V and 2 from J, leaving 6 bases between them. Per germline, CDR1 MNHNY and CDR2 SVGAGI (reference sequence). The CDR3 protein is CASSYRLNTEAFF. As DNA, the CDR3 is TGTGCCAGCAGTTACCGGTTAAACACTGAAGCTTTCTTT.

The rearrangement links TRBV18 to TRBJ2-5; 8 bases fit TRBD2. This CDR3 spans 14 amino acids. Germline lookup yields CDR1 KGHSH and CDR2 LQKENI. J lost 6 bases, V lost 2 bases, and 5 bases had no gene match. CDR3 sequence: CASSPWTSPKTQYF. The DNA of the CDR3 is TGTGCCAGCTCACCATGGACTAGCCCCAAGACCCAGTACTTC.

The chain recombines TRBV11-3 with TRBJ2-7; D perhaps matches TRBD1 (6 bases). Trimming removed 0 bases at V and 4 bases at J, with 13 bases between. The CDR3 covers 15 residues. The germline V gene has CDR1 SGHNT and CDR2 YENEEA. In nucleotides, the CDR3 is TGTGCCAGCAGCTTAGAGACGGGGACAAGGTACGAGCAGTACTTC. As protein: CASSLETGTRYEQYF.

The chain links TRBV7-2 to TRBJ2-3; 7 nucleotides agree with TRBD1. CDR1 SGHTA and CDR2 FQGNSA come from the germline V gene. Trimming removed 7 bases from V and 2 bases from J; junction bases left unmatched: 9. This CDR3 is 15 amino acids long. This CDR3 is CASTPGQVDTDTQYF. In DNA, the CDR3 is TGTGCCAGCACCCCCGGACAGGTCGACACAGATACGCAGTATTTT.

The table lists this clone with a few counts. The chain couples TRBV4-1 to TRBJ1-1; tentative D call: TRBD1 (5 bases). The V end lost 3 bases, the J end lost 0 bases, and 17 bases lay between the germline ends. The CDR3 covers 17 residues. Germline CDR1 MGHRA, CDR2 YSYEKL. The CDR3 region has the DNA TGCGCCAGCAGCCAGGGATTGGCCCGGGACTTGAACACTGAAGCTTTCTTT. Translated, it gives CASSQGLARDLNTEAFF.